This record concerns one TCR beta chain sequence. Germline V gene sequence: CDR1 SGHDT, CDR2 YYEEEE. CDR3 length: 14 amino acids. The V and J ends lost 3 bases and 2 bases, in that order; junction bases with no gene match: 4. Data came from immunoSEQ multiplex PCR; TCRdb stores just in-frame clones and leaves some out. The data contain around 300,000 clones, around nine tenths of them singletons. The data were obtained in a study of blood T cell repertoires in COVID-19. The sequence derives from a man between 45 and 60 years old with active or convalescent COVID-19. The rearrangement links TRBV5-6 to TRBJ2-7; 8 nucleotides align to TRBD1. Sequencing was performed on peripheral blood. In nucleotides, the CDR3 is TGTGCCAGCAGCTCATCGACAGGGGCCTACGAGCAGTACTTC. It encodes CASSSSTGAYEQYF.